The present T cell receptor (beta chain) was sequenced within a study of OX40 agonist ivuxolimab in advanced cancers. Overall study context: The eligibility criteria allowed prior anti-PD-1, anti-PD-L1 or anti-CTLA-4 therapy, and about 40% had some. Study-wide points: No antigen was identified for the clonally expanded peripheral T cells.

TCRdb keeps only in-frame clones here, not all; method: immunoSEQ multiplex PCR. The table lists 75,000 to 80,000 clones, 85% of them singletons. Individuals having autoimmune disease history or systemic immunosuppression were not enrolled. For this clone: Its target is unknown.

J was trimmed by 3 bases and V by 5 bases; bases with no gene match: 4. The germline CDR1 and CDR2 sequences are KGHSH and LQKENI. The CDR3 has 14 amino acids. The chain employs TRBV18 and TRBJ2-7, with TRBD2 matching over 10 bases. Sequences were derived from CD4+ or CD8+ T cells sorted from blood, sampled in a trial of the OX40 agonist ivuxolimab. The source of this sequence is an adult with an advanced solid tumor such as melanoma, head and neck, liver or kidney cancer. CDR3 coding DNA: TGTGCCAGCTCAGTGACTAGCGGGTTCTACGAGCAGTACTTC. It specifies CASSVTSGFYEQYF.